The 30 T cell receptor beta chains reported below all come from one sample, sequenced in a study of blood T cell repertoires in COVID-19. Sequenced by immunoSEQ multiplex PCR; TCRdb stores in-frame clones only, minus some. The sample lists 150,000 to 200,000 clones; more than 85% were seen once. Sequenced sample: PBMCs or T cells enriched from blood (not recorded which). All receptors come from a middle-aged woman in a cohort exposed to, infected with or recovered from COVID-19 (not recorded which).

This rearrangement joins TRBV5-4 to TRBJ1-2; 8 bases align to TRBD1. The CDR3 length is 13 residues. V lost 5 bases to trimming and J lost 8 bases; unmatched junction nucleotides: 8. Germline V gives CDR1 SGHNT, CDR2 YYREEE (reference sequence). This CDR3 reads CASSPDRAGGYTF. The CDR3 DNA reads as TGTGCCAGCAGTCCGGACAGGGCTGGGGGCTACACCTTC.

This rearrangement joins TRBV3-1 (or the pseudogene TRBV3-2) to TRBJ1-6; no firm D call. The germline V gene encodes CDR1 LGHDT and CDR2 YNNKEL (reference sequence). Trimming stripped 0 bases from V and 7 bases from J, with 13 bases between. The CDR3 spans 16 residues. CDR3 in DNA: TGTGCCAGCAGCCAAGAGCCCCCGGCGGGGAATTCACCCCTCCACTTT. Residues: CASSQEPPAGNSPLHF.

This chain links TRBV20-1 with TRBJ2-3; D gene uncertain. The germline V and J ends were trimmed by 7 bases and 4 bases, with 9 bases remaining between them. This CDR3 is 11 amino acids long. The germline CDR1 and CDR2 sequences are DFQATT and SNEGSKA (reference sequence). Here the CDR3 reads CSGGPSDTQYF. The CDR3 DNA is TGCAGTGGTGGGCCGTCAGATACGCAGTATTTT.

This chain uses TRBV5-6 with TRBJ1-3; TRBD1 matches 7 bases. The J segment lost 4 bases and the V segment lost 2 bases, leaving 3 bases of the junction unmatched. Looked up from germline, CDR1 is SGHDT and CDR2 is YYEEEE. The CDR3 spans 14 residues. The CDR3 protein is CASSFTGDGNTIYF. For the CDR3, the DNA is TGTGCCAGCAGCTTTACAGGGGACGGAAACACCATATATTTT.

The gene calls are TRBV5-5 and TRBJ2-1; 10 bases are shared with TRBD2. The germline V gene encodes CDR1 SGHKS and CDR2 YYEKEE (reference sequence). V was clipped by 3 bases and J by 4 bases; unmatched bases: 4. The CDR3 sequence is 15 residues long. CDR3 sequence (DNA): TGTGCCAGCAGCTCAGGGACTAGCGAGTACAATGAGCAGTTCTTC. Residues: CASSSGTSEYNEQFF.

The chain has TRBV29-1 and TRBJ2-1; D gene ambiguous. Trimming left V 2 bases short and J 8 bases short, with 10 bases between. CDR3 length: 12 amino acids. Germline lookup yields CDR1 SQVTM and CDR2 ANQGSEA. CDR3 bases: TGCAGCGTTGAAATAGCTTACGATGAGCAGTTCTTC. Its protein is CSVEIAYDEQFF.

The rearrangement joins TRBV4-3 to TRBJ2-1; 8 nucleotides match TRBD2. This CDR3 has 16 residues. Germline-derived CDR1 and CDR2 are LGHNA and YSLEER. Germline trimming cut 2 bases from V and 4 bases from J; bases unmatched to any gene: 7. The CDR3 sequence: CASSQRWTSPYNEQFF. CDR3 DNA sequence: TGCGCCAGCAGCCAACGCTGGACTAGCCCATACAATGAGCAGTTCTTC.

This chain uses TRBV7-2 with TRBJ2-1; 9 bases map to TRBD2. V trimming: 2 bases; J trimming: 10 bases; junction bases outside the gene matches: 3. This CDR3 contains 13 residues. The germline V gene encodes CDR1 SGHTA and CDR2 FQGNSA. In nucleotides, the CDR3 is TGTGCCAGCAGCTTACAGCGGGAGGTGGAGCAGTTCTTC. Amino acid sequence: CASSLQREVEQFF.

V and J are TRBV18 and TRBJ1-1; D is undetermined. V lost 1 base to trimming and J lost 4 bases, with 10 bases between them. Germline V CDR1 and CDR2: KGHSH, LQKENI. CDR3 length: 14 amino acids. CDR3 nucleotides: TGTGCCAGCTCACCACGGGAGCAAGGCACTGAAGCTTTCTTT. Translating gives CASSPREQGTEAFF.

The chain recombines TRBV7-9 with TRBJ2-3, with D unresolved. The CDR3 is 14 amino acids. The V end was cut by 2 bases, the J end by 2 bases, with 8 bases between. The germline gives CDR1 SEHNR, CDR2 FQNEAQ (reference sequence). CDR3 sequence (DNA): TGTGCCAGCAGCTTAAACCAGGACACAGATACGCAGTATTTT. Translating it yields CASSLNQDTDTQYF.

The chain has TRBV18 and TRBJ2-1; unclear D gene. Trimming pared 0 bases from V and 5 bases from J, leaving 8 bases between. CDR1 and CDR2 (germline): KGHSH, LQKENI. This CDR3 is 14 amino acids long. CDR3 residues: CASSPPQLHNEQFF. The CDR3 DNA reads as TGTGCCAGCTCACCACCACAGCTACACAATGAGCAGTTCTTC. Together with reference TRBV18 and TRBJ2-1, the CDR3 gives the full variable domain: NAGVMQNPRHLVRRRGQEARLRCSPMKGHSHVYWYRQLPEEGLKFMVYLQKENIIDESGMPKERFSAEFPKEGPSILRIQQVVRGDSAAYFCASSPPQLHNEQFFGPGTRLTVL.

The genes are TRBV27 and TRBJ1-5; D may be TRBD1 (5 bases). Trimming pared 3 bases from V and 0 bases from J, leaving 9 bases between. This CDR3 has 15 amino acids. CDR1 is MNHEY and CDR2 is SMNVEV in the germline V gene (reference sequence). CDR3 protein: CASSFDSYSNQPQHF. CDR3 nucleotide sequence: TGTGCCAGCAGTTTTGACAGTTATAGCAATCAGCCCCAGCATTTT.

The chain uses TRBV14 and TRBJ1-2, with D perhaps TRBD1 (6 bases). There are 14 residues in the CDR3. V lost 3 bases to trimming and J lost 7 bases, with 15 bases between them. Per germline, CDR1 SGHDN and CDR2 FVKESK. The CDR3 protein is CASSQATGFTGYTF. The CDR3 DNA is TGTGCCAGCAGCCAGGCGACAGGCTTTACTGGCTACACCTTC.

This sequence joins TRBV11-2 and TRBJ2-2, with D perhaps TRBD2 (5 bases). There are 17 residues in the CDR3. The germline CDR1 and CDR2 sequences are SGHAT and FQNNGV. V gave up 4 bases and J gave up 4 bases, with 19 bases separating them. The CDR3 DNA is TGTGCCAGCAGCTCCCTTCGACTAACCCTAAGCACCGGGGAGCTGTTTTTT. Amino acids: CASSSLRLTLSTGELFF.

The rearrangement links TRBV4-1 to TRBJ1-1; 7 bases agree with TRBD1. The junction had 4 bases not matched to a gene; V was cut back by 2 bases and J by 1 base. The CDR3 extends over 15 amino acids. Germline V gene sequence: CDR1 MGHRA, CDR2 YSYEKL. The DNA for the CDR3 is TGCGCCAGCAGCCAACTCCGACAGGGGAACACTGAAGCTTTCTTT. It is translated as CASSQLRQGNTEAFF.

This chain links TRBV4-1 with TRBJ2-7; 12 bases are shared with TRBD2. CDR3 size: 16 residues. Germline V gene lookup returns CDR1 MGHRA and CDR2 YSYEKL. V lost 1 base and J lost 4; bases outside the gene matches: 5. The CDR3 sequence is CASSQVSSGRAYEQYF. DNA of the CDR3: TGCGCCAGCAGCCAAGTATCTAGCGGGAGGGCGTACGAGCAGTACTTC.

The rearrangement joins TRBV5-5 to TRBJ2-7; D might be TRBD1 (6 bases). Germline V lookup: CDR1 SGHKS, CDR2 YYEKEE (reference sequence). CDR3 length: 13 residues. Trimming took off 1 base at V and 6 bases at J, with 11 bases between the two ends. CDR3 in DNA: TGTGCCAGCAGCTTGCCAGGGGCCACCGAGCAGTACTTC. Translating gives CASSLPGATEQYF.

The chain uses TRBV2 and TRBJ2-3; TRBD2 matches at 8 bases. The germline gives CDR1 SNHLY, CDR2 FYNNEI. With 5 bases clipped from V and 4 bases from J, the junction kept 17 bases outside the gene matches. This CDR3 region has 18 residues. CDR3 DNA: TGTGCCAGCAGTCTCCGACTAGCGTCAGACTCTTGGGCAGATACGCAGTATTTT. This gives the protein CASSLRLASDSWADTQYF.

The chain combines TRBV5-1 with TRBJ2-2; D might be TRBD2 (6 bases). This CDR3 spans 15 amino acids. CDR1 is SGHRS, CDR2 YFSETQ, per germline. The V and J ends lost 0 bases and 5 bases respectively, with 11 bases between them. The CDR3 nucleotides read TGCGCCAGCAGCTTGGTGCGGGCGGGGACCGGGGAGCTGTTTTTT. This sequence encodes CASSLVRAGTGELFF.

The CDR3 DNA reads TGTGCCAGCAGAGGGGTCAATCAGCCCCAGCATTTT. Its protein product is CASRGVNQPQHF. V gene TRBV12-3 or TRBV12-4 combines with J gene TRBJ1-5; a possible D gene is TRBD1 (5 bases). The length of the CDR3 is 12 residues. V shed 6 bases and J shed 3 bases, with 6 bases lying between them.

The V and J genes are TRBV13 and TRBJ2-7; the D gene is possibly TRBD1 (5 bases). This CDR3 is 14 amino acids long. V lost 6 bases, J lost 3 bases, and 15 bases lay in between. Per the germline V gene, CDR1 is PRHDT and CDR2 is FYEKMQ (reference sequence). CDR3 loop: CASSLSDSYYEQYF. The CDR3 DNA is TGTGCCAGCAGTCTATCCGACAGTTACTACGAGCAGTACTTC. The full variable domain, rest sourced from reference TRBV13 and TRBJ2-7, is AAGVIQSPRHLIKEKRETATLKCYPIPRHDTVYWYQQGPGQDPQFLISFYEKMQSDKGSIPDRFSAQQFSDYHSELNMSSLELGDSALYFCASSLSDSYYEQYFGPGTRLTVT.

The CDR3 DNA reads TGTGCCATCAGTGAGTCCCGGACAGGGCTTAGCAATCAGCCCCAGCATTTT. Amino acid sequence: CAISESRTGLSNQPQHF. The chain employs TRBV10-3 and TRBJ1-5, with 8 bases identical to TRBD1. Looked up from germline, CDR1 is ENHRY and CDR2 is SYGVKD. V was pared by 0 bases and J by 0 bases, with 4 bases of the junction left unmatched. The CDR3 is 17 residues long.

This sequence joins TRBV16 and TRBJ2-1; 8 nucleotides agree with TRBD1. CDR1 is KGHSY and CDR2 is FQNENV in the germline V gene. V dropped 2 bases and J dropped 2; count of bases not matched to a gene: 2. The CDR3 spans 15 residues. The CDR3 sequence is CASSQGQGPYNEQFF. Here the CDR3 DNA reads TGTGCCAGCAGCCAAGGACAGGGACCCTACAATGAGCAGTTCTTC.

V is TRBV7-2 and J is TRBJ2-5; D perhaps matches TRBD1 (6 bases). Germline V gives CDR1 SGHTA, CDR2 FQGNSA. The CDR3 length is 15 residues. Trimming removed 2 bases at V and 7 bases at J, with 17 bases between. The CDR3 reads CASSLSAGGLGTQYF. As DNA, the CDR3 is TGTGCCAGCAGCTTATCGGCTGGGGGCCTAGGGACCCAGTACTTC.

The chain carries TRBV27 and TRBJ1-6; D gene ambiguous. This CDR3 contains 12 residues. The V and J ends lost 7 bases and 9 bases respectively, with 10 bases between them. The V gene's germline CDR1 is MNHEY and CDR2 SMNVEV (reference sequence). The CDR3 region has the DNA TGTGCCAGCATGGGAGCAGGTTCACCCCTCCACTTT. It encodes CASMGAGSPLHF.

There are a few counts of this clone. DNA for the CDR3: TGTGCCATCAGTGAGGGGACTAAGCCCGGGGAGCTGTTTTTT. It codes for CAISEGTKPGELFF. V and J are TRBV10-3 and TRBJ2-2, with 7 bases aligning to TRBD2. Germline V gene sequence: CDR1 ENHRY, CDR2 SYGVKD. V lost 2 bases, J lost 6 bases, and 3 bases stayed unmatched. This CDR3 is built from 14 residues.

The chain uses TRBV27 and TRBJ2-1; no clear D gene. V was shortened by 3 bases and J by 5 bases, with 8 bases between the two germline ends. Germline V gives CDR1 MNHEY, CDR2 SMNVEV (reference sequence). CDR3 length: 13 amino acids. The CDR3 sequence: CASSFLENNEQFF. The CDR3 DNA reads TGTGCCAGCAGTTTTCTTGAGAACAATGAGCAGTTCTTC.

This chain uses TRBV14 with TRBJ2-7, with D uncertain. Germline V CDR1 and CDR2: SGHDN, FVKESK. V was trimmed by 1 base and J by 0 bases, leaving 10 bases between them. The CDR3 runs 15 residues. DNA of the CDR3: TGTGCCAGCAGCCAAGGGGCAGCTGTCTCCTACGAGCAGTACTTC. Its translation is CASSQGAAVSYEQYF.

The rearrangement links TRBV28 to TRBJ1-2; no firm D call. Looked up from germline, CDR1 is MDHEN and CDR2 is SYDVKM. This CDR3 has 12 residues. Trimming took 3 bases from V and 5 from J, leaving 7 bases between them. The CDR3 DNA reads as TGTGCCAGCAGTTTTACCGGGTATGGCTACACCTTC. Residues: CASSFTGYGYTF.

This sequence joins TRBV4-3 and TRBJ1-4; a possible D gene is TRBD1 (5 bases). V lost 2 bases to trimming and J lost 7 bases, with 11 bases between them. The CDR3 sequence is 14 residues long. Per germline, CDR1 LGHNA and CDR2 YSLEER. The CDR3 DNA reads TGCGCCAGCAGCCAACAGGGTACGCGTGAAAAACTGTTTTTT. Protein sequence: CASSQQGTREKLFF.